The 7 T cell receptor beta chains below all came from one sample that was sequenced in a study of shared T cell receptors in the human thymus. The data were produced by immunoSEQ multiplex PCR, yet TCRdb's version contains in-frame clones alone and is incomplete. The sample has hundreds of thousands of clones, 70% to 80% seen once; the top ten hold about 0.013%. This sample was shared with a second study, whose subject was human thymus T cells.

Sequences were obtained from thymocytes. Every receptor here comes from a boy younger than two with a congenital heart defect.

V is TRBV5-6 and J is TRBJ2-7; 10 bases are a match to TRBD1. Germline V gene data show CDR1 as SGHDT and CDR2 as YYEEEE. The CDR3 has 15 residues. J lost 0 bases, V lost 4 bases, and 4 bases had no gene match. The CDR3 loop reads CASSTRTGGSYEQYF. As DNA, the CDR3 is TGTGCCAGCAGCACCAGGACAGGGGGCTCCTACGAGCAGTACTTC.

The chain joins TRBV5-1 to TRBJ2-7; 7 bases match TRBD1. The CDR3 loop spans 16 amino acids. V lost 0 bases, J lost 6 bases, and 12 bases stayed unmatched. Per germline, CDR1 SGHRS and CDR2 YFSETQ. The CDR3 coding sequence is TGCGCCAGCAGCTTGGTAGGAAGGGGGCAATCCCCCGAGCAGTACTTC. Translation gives CASSLVGRGQSPEQYF.

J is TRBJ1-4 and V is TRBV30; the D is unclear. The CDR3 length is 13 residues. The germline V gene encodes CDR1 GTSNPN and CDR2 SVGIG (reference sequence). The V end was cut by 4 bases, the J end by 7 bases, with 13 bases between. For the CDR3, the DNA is TGTGCCTGGAAAGGGCCAGCGGTTGAAAAACTGTTTTTT. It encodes CAWKGPAVEKLFF. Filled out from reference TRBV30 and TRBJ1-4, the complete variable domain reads SQTIHQWPATLVQPVGSPLSLECTVEGTSNPNLYWYRQAAGRGLQLLFYSVGIGQISSEVPQNLSASRPQDRQFILSSKKLLLSDSGFYLCAWKGPAVEKLFFGSGTQLSVL.

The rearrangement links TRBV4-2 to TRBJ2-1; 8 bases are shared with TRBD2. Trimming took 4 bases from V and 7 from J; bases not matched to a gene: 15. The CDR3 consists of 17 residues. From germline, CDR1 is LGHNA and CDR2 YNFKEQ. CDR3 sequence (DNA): TGTGCCAGCAGCCTAGGAGGAAGAGCGGGAGAGAAGAATGAGCAGTTCTTC. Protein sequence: CASSLGGRAGEKNEQFF.

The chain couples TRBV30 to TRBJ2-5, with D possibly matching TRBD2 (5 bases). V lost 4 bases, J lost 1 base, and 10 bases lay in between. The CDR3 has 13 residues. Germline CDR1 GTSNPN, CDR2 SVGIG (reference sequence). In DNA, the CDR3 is TGTGCCTGGAATGTGGCGGGCCAAGAGACCCAGTACTTC. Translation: CAWNVAGQETQYF.

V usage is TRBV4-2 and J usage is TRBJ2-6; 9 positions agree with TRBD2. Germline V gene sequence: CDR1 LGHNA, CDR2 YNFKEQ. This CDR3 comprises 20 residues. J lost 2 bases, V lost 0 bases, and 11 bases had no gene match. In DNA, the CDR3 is TGTGCCAGCAGCCAAGAGGGCGGGAGGGCCGCTGGGGCTGGGGCCAACGTCCTGACTTTC. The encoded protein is CASSQEGGRAAGAGANVLTF.

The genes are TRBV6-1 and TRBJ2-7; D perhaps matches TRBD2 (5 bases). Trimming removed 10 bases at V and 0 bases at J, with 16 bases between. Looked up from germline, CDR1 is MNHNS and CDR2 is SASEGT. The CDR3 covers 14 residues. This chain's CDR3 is CATLEERSSYEQYF. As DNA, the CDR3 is TGTGCCACCCTGGAGGAAAGGAGCTCCTACGAGCAGTACTTC.